Listed below are T cell receptor beta chains from one sample, sequenced in a study of cytomegalovirus exposure and HLA in healthy donors. TCRdb keeps only in-frame clones here, not all; method: immunoSEQ multiplex PCR. This specimen shows tens of thousands of clones; the ten leading clones hold 0.58%. Sequencing input: PBMCs. The source of these receptors is a man between 50 and 59 years old in good health and CMV-seronegative. Both conserved end residues are part of each CDR3. The D gene is left open where the match is weak.

13	TRBV19	TRBJ1-1	.	TGTGCCAGTAGTAGACCAGGGAACACTGAAGCTTTCTTT	CASSRPGNTEAFF
16	TRBV18	TRBJ2-5	TRBD2	TGTGCCAGCTCACCACCTGGGACTAGCGGGGGGACGGCCCAGTACTTC	CASSPPGTSGGTAQYF
18	TRBV5-1	TRBJ1-6	TRBD1	TGCGCCAGCAGCTTGGGGAAGACAGGGGGTGAATATAATTCACCCCTCCACTTT	CASSLGKTGGEYNSPLHF
15	TRBV18	TRBJ1-1	.	TGTGCCAGCTCACCCACCTACCGGAGAGCGGGTGAAGCTTTCTTT	CASSPTYRRAGEAFF
14	TRBV10-2	TRBJ1-6	TRBD1	TGCGCCAGCAGTCCGGGACAGAGTACTTTACCCCTCCACTTT	CASSPGQSTLPLHF
15	TRBV7-3	TRBJ2-7	TRBD1	TGTGCCAGCAGCTTAAGCGGACAGGCTCTCGGGGAGCAGTACTTC	CASSLSGQALGEQYF
12	TRBV29-1	TRBJ2-7	.	TGCAGCGTTGCTGACAGCTCCTACGAGCAGTACTTC	CSVADSSYEQYF
15	TRBV27	TRBJ1-5	.	TGTGCCAGCAGCCTTACTACAGGTTTTAATCAGCCCCAGCATTTT	CASSLTTGFNQPQHF
14	TRBV19	TRBJ1-1	TRBD1	TGTGCCAGTTTTCGAGGGACAGTGAACACTGAAGCTTTCTTT	CASFRGTVNTEAFF
16	TRBV2	TRBJ2-5	TRBD1	TGTGCCAGCAGTTGGGGGACAGGGGGCTGGGCAGAGACCCAGTACTTC	CASSWGTGGWAETQYF
16	TRBV7-6	TRBJ2-3	TRBD2	TGTGCCAGCAGCTTAGGAAGCGGGGGGGCGACAGATACGCAGTATTTT	CASSLGSGGATDTQYF
16	TRBV7-3	TRBJ2-6	TRBD1	TGTGCCAGCAGCTCGGGACAGGGGAATGGGGCCAACGTCCTGACTTTC	CASSSGQGNGANVLTF
15	TRBV13	TRBJ2-5	TRBD2	TGTGCCAGCAGCCCAGGGACTAGCGGCCAAGAGACCCAGTACTTC	CASSPGTSGQETQYF
15	TRBV9	TRBJ2-7	TRBD1	TGTGCCAGCAGCCCTTCCCCCCAGGGGGCCTACGAGCAGTACTTC	CASSPSPQGAYEQYF
15	TRBV6-5	TRBJ2-7	.	TGTGCCAGCAGTTACCACGTTACAGGCTCCTACGAGCAGTACTTC	CASSYHVTGSYEQYF
14	TRBV9	TRBJ1-1	TRBD1	TGTGCCAGCAGCGGTTCTCCAGGGGGCACTGAAGCTTTCTTT	CASSGSPGGTEAFF
15	TRBV6-4	TRBJ1-4	TRBD1	TGTGCCAGCAGAGAGGGGACAGTTGAAAATGAAAAACTGTTTTTT	CASREGTVENEKLFF
14	TRBV30	TRBJ2-5	.	TGTGCCTGGAGTGTACGGGTCCGTGGGTGGGCCCAGTACTTC	CAWSVRVRGWAQYF
17	TRBV4-3	TRBJ2-1	TRBD1	TGCGCCAGCAGCCAAGTTTTGTTGAGGGACAGGGGGCTTGAGCAGTTCTTC	CASSQVLLRDRGLEQFF
13	TRBV6-1	TRBJ2-5	TRBD1	TGTGCCAGCGCCAGGGGGTTCCAAGAGACCCAGTACTTC	CASARGFQETQYF
15	TRBV6-5	TRBJ1-4	TRBD1	TGTGCCAGCAGAAGACAGGGGGGTTGGTCTGAAAAACTGTTTTTT	CASRRQGGWSEKLFF
15	TRBV6-6	TRBJ1-2	.	TGTGCCAGCAGTTACGCTCAGGGCGCTAACTATGGCTACACCTTC	CASSYAQGANYGYTF